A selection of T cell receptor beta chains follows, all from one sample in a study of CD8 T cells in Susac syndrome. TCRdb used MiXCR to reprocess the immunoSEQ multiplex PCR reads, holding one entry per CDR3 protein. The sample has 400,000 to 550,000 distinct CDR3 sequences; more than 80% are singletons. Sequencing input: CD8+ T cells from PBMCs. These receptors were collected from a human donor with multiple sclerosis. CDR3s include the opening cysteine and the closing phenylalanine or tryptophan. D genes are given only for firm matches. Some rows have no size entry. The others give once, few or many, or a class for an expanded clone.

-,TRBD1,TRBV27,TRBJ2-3,TGTGCCAGCAGTTGGACAGGGGTTGGGCAGTATTTT,CASSWTGVGQYF
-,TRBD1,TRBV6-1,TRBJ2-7,TGTGCCAGCAGTGAGACAGGGGGTCTCTACGAGCAGTACTTC,CASSETGGLYEQYF
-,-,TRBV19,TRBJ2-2,TGTGCCACCATACTGGGCACCGGGGAGCTGTTTTTT,CATILGTGELFF
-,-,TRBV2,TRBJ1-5,TGTGCCAGCAGTGAGGAGGAACCTTACAATCAGCCCCAGCATTTT,CASSEEEPYNQPQHF
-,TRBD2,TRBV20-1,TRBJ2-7,TGCAGTGCTAGAGTTTCCGGGACTAGCGCACGGGGGGGGCCCTACGAGCAGTACTTC,CSARVSGTSARGGPYEQYF
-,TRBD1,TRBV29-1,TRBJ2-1,TGCAGCGCTGAGACAGGGTCGTACAATGAGCAGTTCTTC,CSAETGSYNEQFF
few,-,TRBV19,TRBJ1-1,TGTGCCAGTAGTATAGGGCAGATGAACACTGAAGCTTTCTTT,CASSIGQMNTEAFF
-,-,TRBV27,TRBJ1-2,TGTGCCAGCAGTGTACAGGGCGTCCAAGGCTACACCTTC,CASSVQGVQGYTF
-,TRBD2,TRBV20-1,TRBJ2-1,TGCAGCGCAAGCCCCGGGACTAACTACAATGAGCAGTTCTTC,CSASPGTNYNEQFF
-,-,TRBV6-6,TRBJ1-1,TGTGCCAGCAGTTACGATTTGGGGGCGGGAACTGAAGATTTCTTT,CASSYDLGAGTEDFF
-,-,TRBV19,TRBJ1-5,TGTGCCAGTAGTAGTCTAAGTAGCAATCAGCCCCAGCATTTT,CASSSLSSNQPQHF
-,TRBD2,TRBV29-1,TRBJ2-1,TGCAGCGTGGGGACTAGCGGCTACAATGAGCAGTTCTTC,CSVGTSGYNEQFF
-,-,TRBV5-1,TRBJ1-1,TGCGCCAGCAGCGGGGGCCGGGGCAACACTGAAGCTTTCTTT,CASSGGRGNTEAFF
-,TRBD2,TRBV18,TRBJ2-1,TGTGCCAGCTCACCAGCGGGACTAGCGGGGCTCTACAATGAGCAGTTCTTC,CASSPAGLAGLYNEQFF
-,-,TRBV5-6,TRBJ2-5,TGTGCCAGCAGCTCCCAGTGGGGTGAGACCCAGTACTTC,CASSSQWGETQYF
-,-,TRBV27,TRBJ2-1,TGTGCCAGCAGTTATATAGGACCCACGAACAATGAGCAGTTCTTC,CASSYIGPTNNEQFF
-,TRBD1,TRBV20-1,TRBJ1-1,TGCAGTGTCCGGACAGGAGACACTGAAGCTTTCTTT,CSVRTGDTEAFF
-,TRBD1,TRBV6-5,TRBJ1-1,TGTGCCAGCAGTTACGGGACAGGGCCCACTGAAGCTTTCTTT,CASSYGTGPTEAFF
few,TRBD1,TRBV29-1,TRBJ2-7,TGCAGCGTCGGACAGGGAGCTTACGAGCAGTACTTC,CSVGQGAYEQYF
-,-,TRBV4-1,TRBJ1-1,TGCGCCAGCAGCCAAGATACCCCGGGACAAAACCTGGGCACTGAAGCTTTCTTT,CASSQDTPGQNLGTEAFF
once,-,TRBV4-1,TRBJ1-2,TGCGCCAGCAGCCAAGACCCCCCCGTTCCGTACGGCTACACCTTC,CASSQDPPVPYGYTF
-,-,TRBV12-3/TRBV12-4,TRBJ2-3,TGTGCCAGCAGTGAAGCTGTCACTAGCACAGATACGCAGTATTTT,CASSEAVTSTDTQYF
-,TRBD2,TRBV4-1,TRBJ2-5,TGCGCCAGCAGCCAAGAGGTACTAGCGGGTGAGACCCAGTACTTC,CASSQEVLAGETQYF
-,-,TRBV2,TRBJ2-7,TGTGCCCGCGGCGCCGGAGGGGCCTACGAGCAGTACTTC,CARGAGGAYEQYF
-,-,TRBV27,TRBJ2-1,TGTGCCAGCAGCCGAACGACCGATAGCTCCTACAATGAGCAGTTCTTC,CASSRTTDSSYNEQFF
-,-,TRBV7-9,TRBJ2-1,TGTGCCAGCAGCCCGCGAGGGCCCAATGAGCAGTTCTTC,CASSPRGPNEQFF
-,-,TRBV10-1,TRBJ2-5,TGCGCCAGCAGTGAGGAACAGGCTAGTCAAGAGACCCAGTACTTC,CASSEEQASQETQYF
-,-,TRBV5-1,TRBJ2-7,TGCGCCAGCAGCTTACCCGACGTATCCTACGAGCAGTACTTC,CASSLPDVSYEQYF
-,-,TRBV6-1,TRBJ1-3,TGTGCCAGCAGTAAGCCCCCCACAGGGAGCCCTGGAAACACCATATATTTT,CASSKPPTGSPGNTIYF